This is a list of T cell receptor beta chains from one sample in a study of tumor-infiltrating lymphocytes in primary liver carcinoma. MiXCR was run by TCRdb on the multiplex PCR reads, yielding one entry per CDR3 protein. Among 65,000 to 90,000 distinct CDR3 sequences listed, over 60% were seen once. The sample consisted of liver tumor tissue from sampling region 1. The receptors stem from a middle-aged man with primary liver carcinoma and hepatitis B virus infection. Both conserved end residues are part of each CDR3. Clone size, where shown, is once, few, many, or a class for clones that have expanded.

size | V | CDR3
. | TRBV27 | CTSSFRQGAYEQYF
many | TRBV6-1 | CASSEYGTDTGELFF
. | TRBV29-1 | CSVAGQATNPEAFF
once | TRBV2 | CTSSGKGQETQYF
. | TRBV29-1 | CTVNVEGQAYF
few | TRBV2 | CASSPKREQFF
. | TRBV12-3/TRBV12-4 | CPSSPTGGLSYEQYF
. | TRBV4-1 | CASSQAMGNNEQLF
. | TRBV12-3/TRBV12-4 | CASIRGRTTETFF
. | TRBV6-1 | CASGEHGPGELFF
. | TRBV11-2 | CASSLSYRGPVKHVRSYNEQFF
. | TRBV7-9 | CANTWGKNYEQYF
many | TRBV5-1 | CASSAGGDEQYF
. | TRBV4-1 | CAISRDQLNEKLFF
many | TRBV7-9 | CASSSSGGTEAFF